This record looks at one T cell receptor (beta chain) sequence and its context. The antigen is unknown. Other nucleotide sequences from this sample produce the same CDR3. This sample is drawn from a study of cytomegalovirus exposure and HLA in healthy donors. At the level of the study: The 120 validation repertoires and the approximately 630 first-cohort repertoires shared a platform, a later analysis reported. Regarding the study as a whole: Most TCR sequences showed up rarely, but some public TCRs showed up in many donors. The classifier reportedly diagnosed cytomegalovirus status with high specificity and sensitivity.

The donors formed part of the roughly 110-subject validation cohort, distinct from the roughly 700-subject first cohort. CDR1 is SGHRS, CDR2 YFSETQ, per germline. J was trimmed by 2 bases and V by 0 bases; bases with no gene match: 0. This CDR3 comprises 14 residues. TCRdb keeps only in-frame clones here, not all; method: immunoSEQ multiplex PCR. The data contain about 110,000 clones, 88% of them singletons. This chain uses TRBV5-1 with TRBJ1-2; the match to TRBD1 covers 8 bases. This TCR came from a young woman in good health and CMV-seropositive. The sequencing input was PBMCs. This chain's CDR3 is CASSLGQGNYGYTF. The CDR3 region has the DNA TGCGCCAGCAGCTTGGGACAGGGGAACTATGGCTACACCTTC.